This passage covers 24 T cell receptor beta chains from one sample sequenced in a study of T cells in Graves' hyperthyroidism and ophthalmopathy. Amplification yielded TCR beta CDR3 regions, with RNA transcripts as the source. TCR CDR3 regions were first amplified by RT-PCR with HTBI primers. TCRdb itself ran the multiplex PCR reads through MiXCR, one entry per CDR3 protein. The table records 350,000 to 400,000 distinct CDR3 sequences, approximately 17% of them present only once. Sequencing was carried out using blood. The receptors originated from a man aged 18 to 35 with Graves' ophthalmopathy.

This clonotype was observed many times. The V and J genes are TRBV3-1 and TRBJ2-4; D unresolved. There are 15 residues in the CDR3. Per the germline V gene, CDR1 is LGHDT and CDR2 is YNNKEL (reference sequence). Trimming stripped 0 bases from V and 1 base from J, with 7 bases between. The CDR3 protein is CASSQDFPAKNIQYF. CDR3 coding DNA: TGTGCCAGCAGCCAAGATTTTCCGGCCAAAAACATTCAGTACTTC.

This clonotype was observed many times. At one of its ends the junction is not consistent with the germline gene, which may arise from a read error. The rearrangement uses TRBV28 and TRBJ1-5; D possibly corresponds to TRBD1 (5 bases). The CDR3 contains 16 residues. Germline V lookup: CDR1 MDHEN, CDR2 SYDVKM. CDR3 DNA sequence: TGTGCCAGCAGTCCCGGGACGTCATATAGCAATCAGCCCCAGCAATTT. It codes for CASSPGTSYSNQPQQF.

This clonotype was counted at least ten times. The chain employs TRBV18 and TRBJ1-5, with D unclear. The CDR3 loop spans 13 amino acids. V lost 2 bases and J lost 4, with 6 bases in between. The germline V gene encodes CDR1 KGHSH and CDR2 LQKENI. CDR3 in amino acids: CASSPDQNQPQHF. The CDR3 nucleotides read TGTGCCAGCTCACCAGACCAAAATCAGCCCCAGCATTTT.

This clonotype was recorded many times. In nucleotides, the CDR3 is TGTGCCACCAGCGGAAGTAGGACAGGGAACACTGAAGCTTTCTTT. This sequence encodes CATSGSRTGNTEAFF. The V and J genes are TRBV15 and TRBJ1-1; 7 bases map to TRBD1. J was trimmed by 1 base and V by 5 bases; bases with no gene match: 7. The CDR3 runs to 15 residues. Germline assignment: CDR1 LNHNV and CDR2 YYDKDF (reference sequence).

Ten or more counts support this clonotype. J is TRBJ2-5 and V is TRBV7-9; 12 nucleotides align to TRBD2. The V gene end was trimmed by 6 bases and the J gene end by 4 bases; junction bases not matched to a gene: 15. The germline V gene has CDR1 SEHNR and CDR2 FQNEAQ (reference sequence). The CDR3 is 18 amino acids. The CDR3 coding sequence is TGTGCCAGCAGTCACCCAGGCGTAACTAGCGGGGGGCTAGAGACCCAGTACTTC. Translating it yields CASSHPGVTSGGLETQYF.

Many counts were recorded for this clonotype. The chain uses TRBV2 and TRBJ1-2, with TRBD1 identical over 10 bases. The CDR3 is 14 amino acids. The germline V gene encodes CDR1 SNHLY and CDR2 FYNNEI. V trimming: 3 bases; J trimming: 8 bases; junction bases outside the gene matches: 6. The CDR3 DNA follows: TGTGCCAGCAGTGAGAGACAGGGGGCTGACGGCTACACCTTC. Residues: CASSERQGADGYTF.

This rearrangement joins TRBV20-1 to TRBJ2-7; unclear D gene. Trimming pared 3 bases from V and 4 bases from J, leaving 22 bases between. The CDR3 covers 16 residues. CDR1 is DFQATT, CDR2 SNEGSKA, per germline (reference sequence). The CDR3 sequence is CSASLSRPGVYYEQYF. For the CDR3, the DNA is TGCAGTGCTAGTCTCAGCAGGCCCGGAGTGTATTACGAGCAGTACTTC.

This clonotype was recorded many times. This chain connects TRBV7-2 to TRBJ2-3; TRBD2 agrees at 13 bases. CDR1 is SGHTA, CDR2 FQGNSA, per germline. The junction had 4 bases not matched to a gene; V was cut back by 8 bases and J by 2 bases. This CDR3 has 15 amino acids. The CDR3 region is CASGGLAGITDTQYF. The CDR3 DNA reads TGTGCCAGCGGGGGACTAGCGGGGATCACAGATACGCAGTATTTT.

This rearrangement joins TRBV7-9 to TRBJ2-1; D gene ambiguous. V was pared by 1 base and J by 6 bases, with 13 bases between. From germline, CDR1 is SEHNR and CDR2 FQNEAQ (reference sequence). The CDR3 is 15 amino acids. The chain's CDR3 is CASSLDPAYSNEQFF. CDR3 DNA sequence: TGTGCCAGCAGCTTAGACCCCGCTTATAGCAATGAGCAGTTCTTC.

The table lists this clonotype with a few counts. The V and J genes are TRBV7-7 and TRBJ2-7; 7 bases fit TRBD1. Looked up from germline, CDR1 is SSHAT and CDR2 is FNYEAQ (reference sequence). The CDR3 contains 11 residues. J gave up 6 bases and V 5 bases, and 1 base lay outside the gene matches. The CDR3 DNA is TGTGCCAGCAGCCGGGACAGCGAGCAGTACTTC. It yields the protein CASSRDSEQYF.

This clonotype was counted ten times or more. V usage is TRBV7-9 and J usage is TRBJ2-1, with no clear D. In germline, CDR1 is SEHNR, CDR2 FQNEAQ (reference sequence). V lost 5 bases and J lost 9, with 8 bases in between. CDR3 size: 11 residues. The CDR3 here is CASSRAGEQFF. The CDR3 DNA follows: TGTGCCAGCAGCCGGGCTGGTGAGCAGTTCTTC.

This clonotype was counted at least ten times. The J gene is TRBJ2-2, the V gene TRBV7-9; D ambiguous. The CDR3 runs 9 residues. In germline, CDR1 is SEHNR, CDR2 FQNEAQ (reference sequence). Trimming removed 10 bases from V and 6 bases from J, with 3 bases in between. This CDR3 reads CATSGELFF. CDR3 nucleotide sequence: TGTGCCACCTCCGGGGAGCTGTTTTTT.

At least ten counts were recorded for this clonotype. The chain recombines TRBV13 with TRBJ2-3; TRBD2 aligns across 9 bases. The germline gives CDR1 PRHDT, CDR2 FYEKMQ (reference sequence). V was pared by 3 bases and J by 2 bases, with 6 bases of the junction left unmatched. This CDR3 is 16 amino acids long. CDR3 region: CASSLRLAGNTDTQYF. DNA for the CDR3: TGTGCCAGCAGCTTGCGGCTAGCGGGGAACACAGATACGCAGTATTTT. The variable domain in full, with the rest retrieved from reference TRBV13 and TRBJ2-3, is AAGVIQSPRHLIKEKRETATLKCYPIPRHDTVYWYQQGPGQDPQFLISFYEKMQSDKGSIPDRFSAQQFSDYHSELNMSSLELGDSALYFCASSLRLAGNTDTQYFGPGTRLTVL.

This clonotype was found many times. The CDR3 region is CASSSRTGPPYGYTF. CDR3 DNA sequence: TGTGCCAGCAGCTCCAGGACAGGGCCCCCCTATGGCTACACCTTC. The gene calls are TRBV7-8 and TRBJ1-2; 8 nucleotides match TRBD1. The V and J ends lost 4 bases and 4 bases, in that order; junction bases with no gene match: 8. This CDR3 has 15 amino acids. Germline CDR1 SGHVS, CDR2 FQNEAQ.

This clonotype was seen a few times. The chain employs TRBV3-1 and TRBJ1-2; TRBD1 matches 9 bases. V trimming: 0 bases; J trimming: 5 bases; junction bases outside the gene matches: 13. Per germline, CDR1 LGHDT and CDR2 YNNKEL (reference sequence). This CDR3 has 18 amino acids. Written as DNA, the CDR3 is TGTGCCAGCAGCCAAGATGAAACAGGGGGCAGGCGGCGGTATGGCTACACCTTC. Amino acids: CASSQDETGGRRRYGYTF.

This clonotype turned up a few times. The chain is built from TRBV6-6 and TRBJ2-5, with D possibly TRBD2 on 6 matching bases. The CDR3 runs to 14 residues. Germline V CDR1 and CDR2: MNHNY, SVGAGI (reference sequence). Trimming removed 0 bases from V and 3 bases from J, with 8 bases in between. The CDR3 DNA is TGTGCCAGCAGTTACTCGACGGGGGAAGAGACCCAGTACTTC. It translates to CASSYSTGEETQYF.

There are many counts of this clonotype. The J gene is TRBJ1-1, the V gene TRBV5-1; weak D call: TRBD1 (5 bases). Looked up from germline, CDR1 is SGHRS and CDR2 is YFSETQ. The CDR3 sequence is 14 residues long. Trimming left V 2 bases short and J 2 bases short, with 10 bases between. CDR3 loop: CASSLLDRNTEAFF. CDR3 nucleotide sequence: TGCGCCAGCAGCTTACTCGACAGAAACACTGAAGCTTTCTTT.

This clonotype occurred many times. This chain joins TRBV28 and TRBJ1-5, with 8 nucleotides matching TRBD1. The CDR3 runs 15 residues. J gave up 4 bases and V 6 bases, and 8 bases lay outside the gene matches. Germline lookup yields CDR1 MDHEN and CDR2 SYDVKM. The CDR3 nucleotides read TGTGCCAGCAGACCCCTGACAGGGGTGAATCAGCCCCAGCATTTT. It encodes CASRPLTGVNQPQHF.

This clonotype was observed a handful of times. The chain is built from TRBV2 and TRBJ2-1; D is possibly TRBD1 (5 bases). The CDR3 is 16 residues long. V was shortened by 5 bases and J by 0 bases, with 14 bases between the two germline ends. Germline assignment: CDR1 SNHLY and CDR2 FYNNEI. In nucleotides, the CDR3 is TGTGCCAGCAGTAGAGACAGCACGAGCTCCTACAATGAGCAGTTCTTC. Its translation is CASSRDSTSSYNEQFF.

V gene TRBV5-1 combines with J gene TRBJ2-5; no clear D gene. The V end lost 1 base, the J end lost 3 bases, and 13 bases lay between the germline ends. This CDR3 comprises 15 residues. Germline CDR1 reads SGHRS; CDR2 reads YFSETQ. The CDR3 DNA sequence: TGCGCCAGCAGCTTGAGTTGGGCGCCCGAAGAGACCCAGTACTTC. Translated: CASSLSWAPEETQYF.

This clonotype was detected ten times or more. The chain is built from TRBV7-8 and TRBJ2-7; TRBD1 agrees at 8 bases. Germline loops: CDR1 SGHVS, CDR2 FQNEAQ. J gave up 0 bases and V 4 bases, and 5 bases lay outside the gene matches. There are 15 residues in the CDR3. In DNA, the CDR3 is TGTGCCAGCAGCTCGGACAGGGCCAGCTCCTACGAGCAGTACTTC. This translates into CASSSDRASSYEQYF. The full variable domain, rest sourced from reference TRBV7-8 and TRBJ2-7, is GAGVSQSPRYKVAKRGQDVALRCDPISGHVSLFWYQQALGQGPEFLTYFQNEAQLDKSGLPSDRFFAERPEGSVSTLKIQRTQQEDSAVYLCASSSDRASSYEQYFGPGTRLTVT.

This clonotype has ten or more counts. V and J are TRBV10-3 and TRBJ2-4; 11 bases are shared with TRBD1. V lost 4 bases to trimming and J lost 8 bases; unmatched junction nucleotides: 10. The CDR3 length is 16 residues. Germline CDR1 and CDR2: ENHRY and SYGVKD. CDR3 in amino acids: CAISALSGTGGDIQYF. CDR3 sequence (DNA): TGTGCCATCAGTGCCCTGTCCGGGACAGGGGGGGACATTCAGTACTTC.

The genes are TRBV7-3 and TRBJ1-2; D perhaps matches TRBD1 (6 bases). The CDR3 loop spans 14 amino acids. Germline V lookup: CDR1 SGHTA, CDR2 FQGTGA. V dropped 6 bases and J dropped 8 bases, with 19 bases sitting between them. CDR3 nucleotide sequence: TGTGCCAGCAGTGAAAATCGACAGGCGTCGGGCTACACCTTC. Encoded protein: CASSENRQASGYTF.

This clonotype was seen repeatedly, ten times or more. The V call is TRBV2, the J call TRBJ1-2; D gene uncertain. CDR1 and CDR2 (germline): SNHLY, FYNNEI. The CDR3 loop spans 13 amino acids. V shed 4 bases and J shed 4 bases, with 10 bases lying between them. The CDR3 region has the DNA TGTGCCAGCAGTGGGGGTCGCTCCTATGGCTACACCTTC. Protein sequence: CASSGGRSYGYTF. Filled out from reference TRBV2 and TRBJ1-2, the complete variable domain reads EPEVTQTPSHQVTQMGQEVILRCVPISNHLYFYWYRQILGQKVEFLVSFYNNEISEKSEIFDDQFSVERPDGSNFTLKIRSTKLEDSAMYFCASSGGRSYGYTFGSGTRLTVV.